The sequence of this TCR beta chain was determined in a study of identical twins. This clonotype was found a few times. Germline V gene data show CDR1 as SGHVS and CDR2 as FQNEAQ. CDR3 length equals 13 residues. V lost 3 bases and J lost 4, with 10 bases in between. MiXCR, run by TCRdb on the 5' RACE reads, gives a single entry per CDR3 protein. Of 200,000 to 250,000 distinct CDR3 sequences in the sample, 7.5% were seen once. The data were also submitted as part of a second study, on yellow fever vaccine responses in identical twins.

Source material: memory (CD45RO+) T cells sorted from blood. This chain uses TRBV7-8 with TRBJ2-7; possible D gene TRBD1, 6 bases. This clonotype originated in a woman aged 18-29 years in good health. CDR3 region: CASSFTGFYEQYF. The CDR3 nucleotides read TGTGCCAGCAGCTTTACAGGGTTTTACGAGCAGTACTTC.